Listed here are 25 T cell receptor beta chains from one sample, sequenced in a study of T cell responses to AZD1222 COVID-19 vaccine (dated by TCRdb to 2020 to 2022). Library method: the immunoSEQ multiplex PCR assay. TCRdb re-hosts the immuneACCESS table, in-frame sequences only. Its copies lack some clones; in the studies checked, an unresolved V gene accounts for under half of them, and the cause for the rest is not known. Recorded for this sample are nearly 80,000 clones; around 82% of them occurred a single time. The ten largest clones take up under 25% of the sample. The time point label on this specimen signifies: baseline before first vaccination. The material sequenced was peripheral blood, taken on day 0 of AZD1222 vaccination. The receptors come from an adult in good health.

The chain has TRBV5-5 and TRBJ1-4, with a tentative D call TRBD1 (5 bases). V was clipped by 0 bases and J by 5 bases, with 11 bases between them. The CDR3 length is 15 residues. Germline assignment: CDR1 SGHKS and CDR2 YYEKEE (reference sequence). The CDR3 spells CASSLVGDQNEKLFF. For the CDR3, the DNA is TGTGCCAGCAGCTTGGTGGGGGACCAAAATGAAAAACTGTTTTTT.

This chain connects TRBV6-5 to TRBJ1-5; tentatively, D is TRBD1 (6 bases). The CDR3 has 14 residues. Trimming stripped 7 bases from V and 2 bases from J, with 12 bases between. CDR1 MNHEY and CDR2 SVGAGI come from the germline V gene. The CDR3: CASKSSGGNQPQHF. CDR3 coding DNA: TGTGCCAGCAAATCATCAGGGGGCAATCAGCCCCAGCATTTT.

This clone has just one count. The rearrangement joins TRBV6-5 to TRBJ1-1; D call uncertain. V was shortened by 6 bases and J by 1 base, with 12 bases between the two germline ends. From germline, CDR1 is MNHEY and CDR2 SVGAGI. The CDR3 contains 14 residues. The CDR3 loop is CASSLTRKNTEAFF. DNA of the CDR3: TGTGCCAGCAGCCTTACAAGGAAGAACACTGAAGCTTTCTTT.

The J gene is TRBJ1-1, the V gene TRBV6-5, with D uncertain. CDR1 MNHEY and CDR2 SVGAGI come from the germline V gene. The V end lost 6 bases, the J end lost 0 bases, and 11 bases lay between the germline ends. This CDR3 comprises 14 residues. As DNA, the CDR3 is TGTGCCAGCAGGGTGCTCTTCATGAACACTGAAGCTTTCTTT. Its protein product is CASRVLFMNTEAFF.

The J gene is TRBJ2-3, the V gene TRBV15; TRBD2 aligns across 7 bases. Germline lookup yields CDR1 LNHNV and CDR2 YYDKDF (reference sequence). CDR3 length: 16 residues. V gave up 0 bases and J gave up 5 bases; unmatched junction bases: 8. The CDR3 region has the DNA TGTGCCACCAGCAGAGATCAGGCGGGAGCTAGAGATACGCAGTATTTT. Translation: CATSRDQAGARDTQYF.

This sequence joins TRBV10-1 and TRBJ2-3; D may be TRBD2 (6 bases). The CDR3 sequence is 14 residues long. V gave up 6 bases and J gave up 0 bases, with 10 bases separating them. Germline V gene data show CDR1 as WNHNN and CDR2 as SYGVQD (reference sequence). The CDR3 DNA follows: TGCGCCAGCAGCCATAGCGGAAGCACAGATACGCAGTATTTT. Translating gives CASSHSGSTDTQYF.

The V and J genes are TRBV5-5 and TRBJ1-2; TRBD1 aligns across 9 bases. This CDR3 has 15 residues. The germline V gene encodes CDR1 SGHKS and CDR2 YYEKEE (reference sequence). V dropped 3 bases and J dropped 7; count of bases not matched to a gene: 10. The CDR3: CASSYRDRELSGYTF. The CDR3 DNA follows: TGTGCCAGCAGCTATAGGGACAGGGAGTTGAGTGGCTACACCTTC.

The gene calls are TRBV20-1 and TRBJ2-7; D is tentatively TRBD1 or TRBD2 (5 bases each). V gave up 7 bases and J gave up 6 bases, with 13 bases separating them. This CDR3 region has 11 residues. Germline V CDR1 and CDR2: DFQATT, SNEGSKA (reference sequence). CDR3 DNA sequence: TGCAGTGTGGGACCTAGCACCGAGCAGTACTTC. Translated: CSVGPSTEQYF.

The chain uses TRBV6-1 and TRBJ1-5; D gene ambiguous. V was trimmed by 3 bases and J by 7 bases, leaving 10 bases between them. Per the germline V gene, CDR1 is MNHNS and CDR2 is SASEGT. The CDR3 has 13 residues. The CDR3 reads CASSDPGGQPQHF. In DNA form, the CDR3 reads TGTGCCAGCAGTGACCCCGGCGGACAGCCCCAGCATTTT.

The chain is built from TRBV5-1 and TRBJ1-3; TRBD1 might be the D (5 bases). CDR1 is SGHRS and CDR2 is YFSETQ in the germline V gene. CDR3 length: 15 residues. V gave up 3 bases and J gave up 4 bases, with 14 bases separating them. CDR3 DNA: TGCGCCAGCAGCTCTTCCACAGGTACAGGAAACACCATATATTTT. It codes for CASSSSTGTGNTIYF. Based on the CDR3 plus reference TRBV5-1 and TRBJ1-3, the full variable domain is KAGVTQTPRYLIKTRGQQVTLSCSPISGHRSVSWYQQTPGQGLQFLFEYFSETQRNKGNFPGRFSGRQFSNSRSEMNVSTLELGDSALYLCASSSSTGTGNTIYFGEGSWLTVV.

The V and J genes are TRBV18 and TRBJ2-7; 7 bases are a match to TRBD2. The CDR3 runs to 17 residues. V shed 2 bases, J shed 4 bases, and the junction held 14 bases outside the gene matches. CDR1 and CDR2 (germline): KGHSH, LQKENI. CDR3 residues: CASSPIASGRYGYEQYF. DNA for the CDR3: TGTGCCAGCTCACCAATTGCTAGCGGAAGGTATGGATACGAGCAGTACTTC.

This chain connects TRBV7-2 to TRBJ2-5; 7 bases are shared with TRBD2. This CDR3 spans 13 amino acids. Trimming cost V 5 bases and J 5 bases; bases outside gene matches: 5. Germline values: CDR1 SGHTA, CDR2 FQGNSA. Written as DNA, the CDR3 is TGTGCCAGCAGCCCGGGGGGTGGGGAGACCCAGTACTTC. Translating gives CASSPGGGETQYF.

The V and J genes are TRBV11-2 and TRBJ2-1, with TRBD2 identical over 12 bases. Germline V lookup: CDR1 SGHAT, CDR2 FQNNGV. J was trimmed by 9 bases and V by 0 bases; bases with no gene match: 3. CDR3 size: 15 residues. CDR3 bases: TGTGCCAGCAGCTTAGAACCTAGCGGGAGGGCTGAGCAGTTCTTC. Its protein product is CASSLEPSGRAEQFF.

The CDR3 bases are TGTGCCAGCAGCCAAGAGGGGGCCGGGACAGGAAATTCACCCCTCCACTTT. Its protein is CASSQEGAGTGNSPLHF. The chain joins TRBV4-2 to TRBJ1-6, with 8 bases that match TRBD1. V shed 0 bases and J 7 bases; nucleotides not matched to a gene: 8. Germline CDR1 LGHNA, CDR2 YNFKEQ. CDR3 length equals 17 residues.

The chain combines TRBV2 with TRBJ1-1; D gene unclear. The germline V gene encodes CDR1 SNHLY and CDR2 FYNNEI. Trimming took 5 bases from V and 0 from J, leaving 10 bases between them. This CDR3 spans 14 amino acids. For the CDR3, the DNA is TGTGCCAGCAGTAAGACCGGTCTGAACACTGAAGCTTTCTTT. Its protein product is CASSKTGLNTEAFF.

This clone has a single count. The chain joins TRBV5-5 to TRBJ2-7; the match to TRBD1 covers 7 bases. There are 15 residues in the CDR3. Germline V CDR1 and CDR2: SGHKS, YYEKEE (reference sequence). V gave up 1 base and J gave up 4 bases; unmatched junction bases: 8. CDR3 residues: CASSLLPGQQYEQYF. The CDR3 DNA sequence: TGTGCCAGCAGCTTGTTGCCGGGACAGCAGTACGAGCAGTACTTC.

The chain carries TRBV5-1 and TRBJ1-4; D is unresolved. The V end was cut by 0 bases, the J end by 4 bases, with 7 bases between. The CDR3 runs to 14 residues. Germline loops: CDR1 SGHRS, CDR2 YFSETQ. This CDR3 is CASSLDLVNEKLFF. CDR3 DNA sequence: TGCGCCAGCAGCTTGGATCTGGTTAATGAAAAACTGTTTTTT.

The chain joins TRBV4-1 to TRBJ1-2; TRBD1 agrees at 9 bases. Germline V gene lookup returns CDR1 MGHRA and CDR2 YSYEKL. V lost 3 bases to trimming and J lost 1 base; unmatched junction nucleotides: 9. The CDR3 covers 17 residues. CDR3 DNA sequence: TGCGCCAGCAGCCAGGAGACCGGGACAGGGTATAACTATGGCTACACCTTC. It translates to CASSQETGTGYNYGYTF.

The CDR3 protein is CASSRGPTRGYTF. The CDR3 DNA follows: TGTGCCAGCAGTCGAGGTCCCACGAGGGGCTACACCTTC. J is TRBJ1-2 and V is TRBV2; D unresolved. Trimming removed 5 bases at V and 8 bases at J, with 15 bases between. This CDR3 contains 13 residues. From germline, CDR1 is SNHLY and CDR2 FYNNEI.

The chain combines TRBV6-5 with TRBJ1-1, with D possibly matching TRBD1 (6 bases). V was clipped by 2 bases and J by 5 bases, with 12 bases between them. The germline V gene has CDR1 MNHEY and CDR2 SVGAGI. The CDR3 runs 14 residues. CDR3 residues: CASSYRGATTEAFF. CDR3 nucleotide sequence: TGTGCCAGCAGTTACCGGGGGGCAACGACTGAAGCTTTCTTT.

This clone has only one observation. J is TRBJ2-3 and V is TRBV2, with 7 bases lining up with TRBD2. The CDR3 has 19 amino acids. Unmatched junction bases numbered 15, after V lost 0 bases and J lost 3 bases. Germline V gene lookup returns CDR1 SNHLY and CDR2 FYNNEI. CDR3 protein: CASSEAPTAGSERTDTQYF. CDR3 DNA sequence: TGTGCCAGCAGTGAAGCGCCAACAGCGGGGAGCGAGAGGACAGATACGCAGTATTTT.

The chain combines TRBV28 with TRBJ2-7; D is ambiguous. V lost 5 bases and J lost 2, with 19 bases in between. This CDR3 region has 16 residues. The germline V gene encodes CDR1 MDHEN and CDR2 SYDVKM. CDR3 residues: CASSVAMSPLTYEQYF. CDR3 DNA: TGTGCCAGCAGTGTCGCGATGAGCCCCTTAACCTACGAGCAGTACTTC.

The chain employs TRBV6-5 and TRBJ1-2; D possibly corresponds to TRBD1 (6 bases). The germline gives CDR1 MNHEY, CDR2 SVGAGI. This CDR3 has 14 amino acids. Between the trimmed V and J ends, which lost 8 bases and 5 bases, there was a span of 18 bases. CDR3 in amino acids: CASRSLRTVYGYTF. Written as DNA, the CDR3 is TGTGCCAGCCGCTCACTGAGGACAGTTTATGGCTACACCTTC.

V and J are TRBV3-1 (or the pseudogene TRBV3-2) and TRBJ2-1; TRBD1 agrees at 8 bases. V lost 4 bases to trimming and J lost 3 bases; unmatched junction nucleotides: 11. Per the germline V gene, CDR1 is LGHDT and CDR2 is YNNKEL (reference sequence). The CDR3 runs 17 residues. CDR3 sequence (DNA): TGTGCCAGCAGCCTGGGAAGAGGGGGGACAGGCTACAATGAGCAGTTCTTC. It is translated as CASSLGRGGTGYNEQFF.

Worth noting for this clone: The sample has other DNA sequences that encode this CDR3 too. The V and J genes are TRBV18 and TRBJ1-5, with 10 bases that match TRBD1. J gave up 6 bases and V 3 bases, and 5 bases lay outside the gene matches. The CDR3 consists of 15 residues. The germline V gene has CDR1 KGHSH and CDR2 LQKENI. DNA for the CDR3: TGTGCCAGCTCACCGGGACAGGGGCGTATTCAGCCCCAGCATTTT. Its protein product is CASSPGQGRIQPQHF. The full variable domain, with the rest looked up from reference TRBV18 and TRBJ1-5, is NAGVMQNPRHLVRRRGQEARLRCSPMKGHSHVYWYRQLPEEGLKFMVYLQKENIIDESGMPKERFSAEFPKEGPSILRIQQVVRGDSAAYFCASSPGQGRIQPQHFGDGTRLSIL.